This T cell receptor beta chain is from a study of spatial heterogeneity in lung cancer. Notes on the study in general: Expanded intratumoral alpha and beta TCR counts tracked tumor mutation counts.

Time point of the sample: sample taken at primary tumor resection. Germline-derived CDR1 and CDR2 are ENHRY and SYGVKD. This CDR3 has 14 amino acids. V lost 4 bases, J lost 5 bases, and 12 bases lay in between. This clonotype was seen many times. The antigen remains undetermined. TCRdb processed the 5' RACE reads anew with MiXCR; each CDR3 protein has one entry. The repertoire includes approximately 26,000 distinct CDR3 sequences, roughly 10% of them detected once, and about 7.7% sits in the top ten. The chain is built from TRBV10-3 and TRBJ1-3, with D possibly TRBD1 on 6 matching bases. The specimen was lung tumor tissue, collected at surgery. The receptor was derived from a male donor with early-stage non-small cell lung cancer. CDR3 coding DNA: TGTGCCATCAGTGCGGGAGGGGACAGAAACACCATATATTTT. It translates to CAISAGGDRNTIYF.